What follows describes a single T cell receptor (beta chain). Its antigen is currently not known. One base away there is no much larger clone; base qualities are not given. These data belong to a study of blood T cell repertoires in COVID-19 (dated by TCRdb to 2018 to 2020). About the investigation overall: Collaborator samples came from the United States, Italy and Spain and covered acute and convalescent phases of COVID-19. A de-identified subject ID, COVID-19 status, age in years and sex were almost always included in the sample metadata. HLA class I and class II types, where available, came from metadata supplied by the sample provider rather than from assay-based typing. The material from the prospective study consisted of cDNA or gDNA derived from T cells, B-cell-depleted T cells, or PBMCs. The repertoires were released in a freely available public database meant as a resource for research on the immune response to SARS-CoV-2. The samples were drawn from two sources: the first 160 participants of the ongoing ImmuneRACE study, and approximately 1,300 subjects contributed by 6 global collaborators. The dataset comprised deeply sampled blood TCRbeta repertoires from subjects exposed to, actively infected with, or recovered from COVID-19.

TCRbeta CDR3 regions were amplified from genomic DNA using the immunoSEQ Assay, a bias-controlled multiplex PCR. Regarding the original processing steps: The number of nucleated cells in each sample was estimated by amplification of reference gene primers within the assay. To quantify the absolute abundance of each unique TCRbeta CDR3 rearrangement, sequence reads were collapsed and filtered. Productive Simpson clonality was computed per sample as the square root of Simpson's diversity index over productive rearrangements. Here the immuneACCESS table is served through TCRdb, limited to in-frame sequences with V and J called. Missing clones are a known gap in these copies; in checked studies unresolved V genes cover under half, and the rest lacks a known reason. That table supplies the V and J calls and clone size; D and trimming were determined from the DNA. Present in this sample are 200,000 or so clones, 87% of which were seen just once. The top ten clonotypes cover 9.5% to 14% of the sample.

Paper-wide results and their limitations: The quantity of clinical and demographic metadata differed by source and by participant and was supplied without curation.

From cysteine to phenylalanine, the CDR3 is 11 amino acids long. The kept DNA is CDR3 alone, 33 bases in frame from the first base. The germline V gene (reference sequence) yields LNHDA for CDR1 and SQIVND for CDR2. The junction carries 8 bases between V and J, which are trimmed by 10 bases and 2 bases respectively. In the prospective study, participants were roughly 18 to 95 years old, resided in about two dozen geographic areas of the United States, and were enrolled through a virtual design. In the prospective study, participants were assigned to cohorts based on the clinical history participants reported in a screening survey and a study questionnaire. For ImmuneRACE Cohort 3, a participant was defined as recovered based on two consecutive negative NP/OP PCR tests, clearance by a healthcare professional, or resolution of symptoms. Mobile phlebotomists in the prospective study collected whole blood, serum and a nasopharyngeal or oropharyngeal swab from every participant. Participants in the prospective study had the option to provide additional blood draws and questionnaires over a roughly two-month period. Before DNA extraction, prospective study blood samples were shipped either frozen or at room temperature.

The clonotype was recovered from a man aged 25 to 40 who had recovered from COVID-19. In this chain, TRBV19 is recombined with TRBJ1-2, with no D gene named confidently. Sequencing was carried out using PBMCs or T cells enriched from blood (not recorded which). CDR3 loop: CAISGNYGYTF. The base sequence is TGTGCCATCTCAGGAAACTATGGCTACACCTTC.